A selection of T cell receptor beta chains follows, all from one sample in a study of shared clonotypes between healthy human individuals. Measured with immunoSEQ multiplex PCR; TCRdb has only the in-frame clones, and not every one. The data contain roughly 810,000 clones, just over 95% of them singletons. Material for sequencing was naive CD8+ T cells sorted from blood. The receptors stem from a man aged 25-40 years in good health. The CDR3 runs from the conserved cysteine through the conserved F or W. D genes are given only for firm matches. The listing skips clone size in some rows; elsewhere it reads once, few, many or a size class.

J gene | CDR3 length | D gene | V gene | clone size | CDR3 protein | CDR3 DNA
TRBJ1-1 | 13 | TRBD1 | TRBV29-1 | NA | CSVGVSGQVEAFF | TGCAGCGTTGGGGTGTCGGGACAGGTGGAAGCTTTCTTT
TRBJ2-1 | 18 | NA | TRBV5-1 | NA | CASSLGIFERVGGNEQFF | TGCGCCAGCAGTTTGGGGATTTTCGAACGGGTTGGCGGCAATGAGCAGTTCTTC
TRBJ1-5 | 15 | TRBD1 | TRBV2 | NA | CASRPGTATNQPQHF | TGTGCCAGCAGGCCCGGGACAGCGACAAATCAGCCCCAGCATTTT
TRBJ2-7 | 16 | TRBD2 | TRBV4-3 | NA | CASSQESGTLSYEQYF | TGCGCCAGCAGCCAAGAAAGCGGGACCCTTTCCTACGAGCAGTACTTC
TRBJ2-3 | 15 | NA | TRBV7-9 | NA | CASRSTQGSTDTQYF | TGTGCCAGCAGGTCCACCCAGGGTTCAACAGATACGCAGTATTTT
TRBJ2-7 | 13 | NA | TRBV7-6 | NA | CASSTQERYEQYF | TGTGCCAGCAGCACACAGGAGAGATACGAGCAGTACTTC
TRBJ2-5 | 16 | NA | TRBV9 | NA | CASSAQSGTHRETQYF | TGTGCCAGCAGCGCCCAATCCGGGACCCACCGAGAGACCCAGTACTTC
TRBJ2-1 | 16 | TRBD2 | TRBV9 | NA | CASSSRLAGVDNEQFF | TGTGCCAGCAGCTCCCGACTAGCGGGAGTGGACAATGAGCAGTTCTTC
TRBJ2-7 | 14 | TRBD2 | TRBV27 | NA | CASSLASGGTKQYF | TGTGCCAGCAGTTTGGCCAGCGGGGGCACCAAGCAGTACTTC
TRBJ2-7 | 14 | NA | TRBV28 | NA | CASSLLGTSYEQYF | TGTGCCAGCAGTTTGCTAGGTACTTCCTACGAGCAGTACTTC
TRBJ1-1 | 15 | NA | TRBV7-2 | NA | CASSPKGRTNTEAFF | TGTGCCAGCAGCCCGAAGGGACGGACAAACACTGAAGCTTTCTTT
TRBJ2-2 | 16 | TRBD1 | TRBV9 | once | CASSPRDRTNTGELFF | TGTGCCAGCAGCCCAAGGGACAGGACGAACACCGGGGAGCTGTTTTTT